This T cell receptor (beta chain) was sequenced for a study of control samples from healthy donors and cancer patients. Here immunoSEQ multiplex PCR was the method, and the copy in TCRdb shows in-frame clones only, minus some. The data show 90,000 or so clones, roughly 84% seen once. This sequence originates from a man between 65 and 85 years old with lung cancer. Source material: PBMCs.

DNA of the CDR3: TGTGCCAGCAGCCTTACGGACAGGGCCGGAGGAAACACCATATATTTT. Protein sequence: CASSLTDRAGGNTIYF. The chain has TRBV3-1 (or the pseudogene TRBV3-2) and TRBJ1-3, with 8 nucleotides matching TRBD1. J lost 4 bases, V lost 4 bases, and 9 bases had no gene match. Germline loops: CDR1 LGHDT, CDR2 YNNKEL (reference sequence). The CDR3 sequence is 16 residues long.